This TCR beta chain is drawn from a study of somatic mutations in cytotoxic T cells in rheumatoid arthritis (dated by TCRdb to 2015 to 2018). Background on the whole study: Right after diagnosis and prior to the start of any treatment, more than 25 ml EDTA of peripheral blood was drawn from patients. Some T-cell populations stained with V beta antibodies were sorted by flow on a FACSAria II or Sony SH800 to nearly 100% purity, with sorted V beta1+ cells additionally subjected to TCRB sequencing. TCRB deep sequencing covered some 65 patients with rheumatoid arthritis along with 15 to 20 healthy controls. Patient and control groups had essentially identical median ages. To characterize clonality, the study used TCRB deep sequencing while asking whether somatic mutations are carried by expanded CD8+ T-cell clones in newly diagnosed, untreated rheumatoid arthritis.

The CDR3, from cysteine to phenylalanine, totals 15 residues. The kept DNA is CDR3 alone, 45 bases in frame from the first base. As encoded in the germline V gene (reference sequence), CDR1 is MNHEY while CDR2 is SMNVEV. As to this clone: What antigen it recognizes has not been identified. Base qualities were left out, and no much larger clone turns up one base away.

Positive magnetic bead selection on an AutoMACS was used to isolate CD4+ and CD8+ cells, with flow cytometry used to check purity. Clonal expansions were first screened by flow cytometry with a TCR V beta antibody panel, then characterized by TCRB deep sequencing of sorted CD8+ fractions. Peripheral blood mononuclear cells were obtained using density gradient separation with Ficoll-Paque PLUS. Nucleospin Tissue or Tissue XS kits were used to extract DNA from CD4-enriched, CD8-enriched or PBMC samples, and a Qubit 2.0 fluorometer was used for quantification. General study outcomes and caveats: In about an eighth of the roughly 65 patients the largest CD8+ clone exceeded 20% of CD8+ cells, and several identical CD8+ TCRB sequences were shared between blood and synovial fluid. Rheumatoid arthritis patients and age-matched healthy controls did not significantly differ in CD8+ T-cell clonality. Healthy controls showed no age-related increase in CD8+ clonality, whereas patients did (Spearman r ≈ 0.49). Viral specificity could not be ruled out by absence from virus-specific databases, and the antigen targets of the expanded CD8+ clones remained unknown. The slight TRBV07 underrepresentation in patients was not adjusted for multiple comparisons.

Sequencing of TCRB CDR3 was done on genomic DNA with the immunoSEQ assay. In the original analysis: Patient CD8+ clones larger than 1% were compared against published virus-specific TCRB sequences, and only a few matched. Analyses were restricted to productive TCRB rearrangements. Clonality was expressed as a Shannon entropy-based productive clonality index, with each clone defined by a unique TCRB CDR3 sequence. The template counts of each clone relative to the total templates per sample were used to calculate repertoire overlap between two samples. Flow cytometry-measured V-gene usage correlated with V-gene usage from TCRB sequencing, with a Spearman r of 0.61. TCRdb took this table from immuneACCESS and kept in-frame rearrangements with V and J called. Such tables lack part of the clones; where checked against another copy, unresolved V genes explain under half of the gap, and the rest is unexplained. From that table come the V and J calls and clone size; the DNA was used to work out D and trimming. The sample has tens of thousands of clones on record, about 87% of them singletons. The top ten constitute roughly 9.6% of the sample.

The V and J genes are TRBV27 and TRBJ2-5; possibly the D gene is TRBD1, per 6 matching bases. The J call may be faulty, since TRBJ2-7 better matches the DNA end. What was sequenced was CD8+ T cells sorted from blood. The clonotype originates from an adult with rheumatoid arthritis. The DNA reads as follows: TGTGCCAGCAGTTCATCCAGAACAGGGACCTACGAGCAGTACTTC. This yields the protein CASSSSRTGTYEQYF.